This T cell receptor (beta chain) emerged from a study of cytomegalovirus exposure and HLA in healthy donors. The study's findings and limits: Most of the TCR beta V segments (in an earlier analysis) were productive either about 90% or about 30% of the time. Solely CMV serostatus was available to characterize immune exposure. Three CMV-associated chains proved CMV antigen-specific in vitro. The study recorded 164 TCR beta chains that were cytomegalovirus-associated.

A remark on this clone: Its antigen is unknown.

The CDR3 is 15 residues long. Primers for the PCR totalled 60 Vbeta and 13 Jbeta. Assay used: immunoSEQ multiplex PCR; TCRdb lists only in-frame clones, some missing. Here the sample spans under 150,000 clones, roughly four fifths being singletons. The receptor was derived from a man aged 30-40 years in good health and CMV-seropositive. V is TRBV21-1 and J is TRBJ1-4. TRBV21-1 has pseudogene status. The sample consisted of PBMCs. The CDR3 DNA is TGTGCCAGCAGCAAAAAAAGGAGCAGAAATGAAAAACTGTTTTTT. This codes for CASSKKRSRNEKLFF.